Presented here are 20 T cell receptor beta chains from one specimen sequenced in a study of blood T cell repertoires in COVID-19. Libraries were prepared by immunoSEQ multiplex PCR; TCRdb keeps only in-frame clonotypes and omits some of them. The sample contains 80,000 to 95,000 clones, under 80% of which appear only once. Sequenced input: peripheral blood. The receptors come from a woman of 80 years or more with active or convalescent COVID-19.

This clone was observed a single time. The chain employs TRBV7-2 and TRBJ1-4; 7 bases fit TRBD1. Looked up from germline, CDR1 is SGHTA and CDR2 is FQGNSA. J lost 7 bases, V lost 5 bases, and 10 bases had no gene match. The CDR3 is 15 amino acids. Here the CDR3 reads CASSLNEGAGEKLFF. The CDR3 DNA follows: TGTGCCAGCAGCCTAAATGAGGGGGCTGGTGAAAAACTGTTTTTT.

This clone was seen only a few times. The chain recombines TRBV6-5 with TRBJ2-6, with D tentatively TRBD1 (5 bases). Germline V gene data show CDR1 as MNHEY and CDR2 as SVGAGI. This CDR3 has 14 amino acids. This chain's CDR3 is CGVAGRSGANVLTF. The CDR3 DNA is TGTGGAGTAGCAGGGCGCTCTGGGGCCAACGTCCTGACTTTC.

The sample holds a few counts of this clone. The chain has TRBV9 and TRBJ1-2; TRBD1 is a possible D gene (6 bases). Trimming cost V 0 bases and J 5 bases, with 11 bases left between them. CDR1 is SGDLS and CDR2 is YYNGEE in the germline V gene. This CDR3 contains 14 residues. CDR3 coding DNA: TGTGCCAGCAGCGTAGCCGCGCAGGGGTATGGCTACACCTTC. Protein product: CASSVAAQGYGYTF.

The chain uses TRBV2 and TRBJ2-3, with 12 bases fitting TRBD2. V gave up 6 bases and J gave up 4 bases; unmatched junction bases: 8. This CDR3 has 16 residues. The germline CDR1 and CDR2 sequences are SNHLY and FYNNEI. The CDR3 DNA reads as TGTGCCAGCAGATATCTAGCGGGGGGGGGCGCAGATACGCAGTATTTT. Its translation: CASRYLAGGGADTQYF.

The rearrangement uses TRBV2 and TRBJ2-5, with TRBD1 identical over 10 bases. After removal of 4 bases from V and 3 bases from J, the junction contained 2 bases not matched to a gene. Germline lookup yields CDR1 SNHLY and CDR2 FYNNEI. The CDR3 loop spans 14 amino acids. CDR3 sequence (DNA): TGTGCCAGCAGTGCCGGGACAGGGGAAGAGACCCAGTACTTC. It translates to CASSAGTGEETQYF.

This chain connects TRBV10-2 to TRBJ2-7, with 12 bases matching TRBD1. Germline V lookup: CDR1 WSHSY, CDR2 SAAADI. Trimming at V came to 10 bases and at J to 6 bases, leaving 7 bases not matched to a gene. This CDR3 region has 13 residues. The CDR3 loop is CATAPGQGAEQYF. The CDR3 DNA is TGCGCCACCGCTCCGGGACAGGGGGCCGAGCAGTACTTC.

This clone was counted once. V and J are TRBV4-2 and TRBJ1-1, with D possibly being TRBD1 (6 bases). The germline V gene has CDR1 LGHNA and CDR2 YNFKEQ. The CDR3 is 14 amino acids. V lost 0 bases, J lost 5 bases, and 10 bases lay in between. The CDR3 region is CASSQDEQGTEAFF. The DNA for the CDR3 is TGTGCCAGCAGCCAAGATGAACAGGGAACTGAAGCTTTCTTT.

The chain uses TRBV7-9 and TRBJ1-2; 8 bases align to TRBD1. Germline V lookup: CDR1 SEHNR, CDR2 FQNEAQ (reference sequence). The trim removed 7 bases at V and 4 bases at J, leaving 5 bases unmatched. This CDR3 is 13 amino acids long. CDR3 sequence: CASTPGQGYGYTF. The CDR3 bases are TGTGCCAGCACCCCTGGACAGGGCTATGGCTACACCTTC.

A few counts support this clone. This chain links TRBV10-3 with TRBJ2-2; TRBD1 matches 7 bases. The CDR3 is 15 residues long. Germline V gene lookup returns CDR1 ENHRY and CDR2 SYGVKD. V shed 2 bases, J shed 3 bases, and the junction held 3 bases outside the gene matches. CDR3 amino acids: CAISEEGQYTGELFF. The CDR3, as DNA: TGTGCCATCAGTGAGGAGGGACAGTACACCGGGGAGCTGTTTTTT.

The rearrangement uses TRBV7-2 and TRBJ2-3; TRBD2 matches at 7 bases. Trimming cost V 2 bases and J 3 bases; bases outside gene matches: 5. CDR3 length: 15 amino acids. Germline values: CDR1 SGHTA, CDR2 FQGNSA. The DNA for the CDR3 is TGTGCCAGCAGCTTAAATCAGGGAGGGACAGATACGCAGTATTTT. Translating it yields CASSLNQGGTDTQYF.

The rearrangement joins TRBV6-6 to TRBJ2-7, with 7 bases fitting TRBD1. Germline V CDR1 and CDR2: MNHNY, SVGAGI (reference sequence). V shed 4 bases and J 4 bases; nucleotides not matched to a gene: 4. This CDR3 spans 13 amino acids. The DNA for the CDR3 is TGTGCCAGCAGTTCGACAGGGATATACGAGCAGTACTTC. Protein: CASSSTGIYEQYF.

The V and J genes are TRBV5-6 and TRBJ2-5, with TRBD1 as a possible D gene (5 bases). Germline assignment: CDR1 SGHDT and CDR2 YYEEEE. Deletions cut 2 bases from V and 5 bases from J, with 10 bases between. The CDR3 covers 13 residues. This chain's CDR3 is CASSFGRVETQYF. The CDR3, as DNA: TGTGCCAGCAGCTTCGGCAGGGTGGAGACCCAGTACTTC.

CDR3 DNA: TGTGCCAGCAGTTCGGGATACTACGAGCAGTACTTC. This codes for CASSSGYYEQYF. The chain employs TRBV12-3 or TRBV12-4 and TRBJ2-7, with a tentative D call TRBD2 (5 bases). CDR3 size: 12 residues. V lost 4 bases to trimming and J lost 3 bases, with 7 bases between them.

The chain combines TRBV6-5 with TRBJ2-1; TRBD1 agrees at 8 bases. Germline loops: CDR1 MNHEY, CDR2 SVGAGI. The CDR3 has 14 residues. The trim removed 6 bases at V and 8 bases at J, leaving 9 bases unmatched. Here the CDR3 DNA reads TGTGCCAGCAGAACAGGGGGGCGGAATGATGAGCAGTTCTTC. Translating it yields CASRTGGRNDEQFF.

This clone was detected only a few times. The chain links TRBV6-6 to TRBJ2-2; the match to TRBD1 covers 9 bases. CDR1 MNHNY and CDR2 SVGAGI come from the germline V gene (reference sequence). With V trimmed by 6 bases and J by 6 bases, 8 bases remained unmatched. The CDR3 totals 15 residues. CDR3 amino acids: CASSPQGASAGELFF. The CDR3 DNA is TGTGCCAGCAGCCCACAGGGGGCCTCGGCCGGGGAGCTGTTTTTT.

This clone was seen a handful of times. The chain uses TRBV20-1 and TRBJ1-1; D gene unclear. Germline CDR1 and CDR2: DFQATT and SNEGSKA (reference sequence). The CDR3 covers 16 residues. V gave up 3 bases and J gave up 0 bases, with 17 bases separating them. CDR3 region: CSASGPGYEMNTEAFF. CDR3 DNA sequence: TGCAGTGCTAGTGGGCCAGGTTATGAGATGAACACTGAAGCTTTCTTT.

This clone appeared once. The CDR3 DNA follows: TGTGCCAGCAGCTTAGAGATAGTGACTGAAGCTTTCTTT. Protein product: CASSLEIVTEAFF. V gene TRBV7-2 combines with J gene TRBJ1-1; D ambiguous. V was clipped by 1 base and J by 5 bases, with 8 bases between them. There are 13 residues in the CDR3. From germline, CDR1 is SGHTA and CDR2 FQGNSA.

The J gene is TRBJ2-7, the V gene TRBV19, with 12 bases fitting TRBD2. The CDR3 has 16 residues. The V gene's germline CDR1 is LNHDA and CDR2 SQIVND (reference sequence). The trim removed 5 bases at V and 0 bases at J, leaving 5 bases unmatched. The CDR3 DNA reads as TGTGCCAGTAGTTGGTCGACTAGCGGGGGCTCCTACGAGCAGTACTTC. Translating gives CASSWSTSGGSYEQYF.

The rearrangement joins TRBV15 to TRBJ1-1, with 10 nucleotides matching TRBD1. The V gene end was trimmed by 2 bases and the J gene end by 4 bases; junction bases not matched to a gene: 7. Germline CDR1 reads LNHNV; CDR2 reads YYDKDF (reference sequence). The length of the CDR3 is 16 residues. CDR3 residues: CATSRPMTGGFTEAFF. The DNA of the CDR3 is TGTGCCACCAGCAGACCAATGACAGGGGGCTTCACTGAAGCTTTCTTT.

CDR3 in amino acids: CASSMNRGFRDNQPQHF. The CDR3 bases are TGTGCCAGTAGTATGAACAGGGGTTTTAGGGACAATCAGCCCCAGCATTTT. The chain combines TRBV19 with TRBJ1-5; 7 bases fit TRBD1. Germline trimming cut 3 bases from V and 3 bases from J; bases unmatched to any gene: 11. The germline V gene has CDR1 LNHDA and CDR2 SQIVND (reference sequence). The CDR3 loop spans 17 amino acids.